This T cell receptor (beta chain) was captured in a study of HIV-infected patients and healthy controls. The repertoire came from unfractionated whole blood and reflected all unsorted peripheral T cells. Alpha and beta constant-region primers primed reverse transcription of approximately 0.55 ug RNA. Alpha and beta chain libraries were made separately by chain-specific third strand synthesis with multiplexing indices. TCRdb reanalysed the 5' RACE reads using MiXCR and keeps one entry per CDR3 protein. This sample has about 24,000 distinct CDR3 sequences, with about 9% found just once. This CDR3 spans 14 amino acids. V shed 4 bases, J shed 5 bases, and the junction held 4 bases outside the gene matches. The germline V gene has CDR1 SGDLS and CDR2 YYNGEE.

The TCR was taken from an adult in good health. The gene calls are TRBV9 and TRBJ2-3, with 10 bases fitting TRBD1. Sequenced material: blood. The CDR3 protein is CASSSGTGVDTQYF. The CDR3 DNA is TGTGCCAGCAGCTCGGGGACAGGGGTAGATACGCAGTATTTT.